This T cell receptor (beta chain) was captured in a study of identical twins. Trimming removed 6 bases at V and 4 bases at J, with 13 bases between. CDR3 length equals 14 residues. The germline CDR1 and CDR2 sequences are MNHEY and SMNVEV (reference sequence). With template switching, a universal primer site was added, and the cDNA carried unique molecular identifiers. TCRdb independently ran MiXCR on the 5' RACE reads; one entry per CDR3 protein. The sample holds about 490,000 distinct CDR3 sequences, 15% seen once. The data also belong to a second study, concerning yellow fever vaccine responses in identical twins.

The source is a woman under 30 in good health. Source material: CD4+ T cells sorted from blood. The chain joins TRBV27 to TRBJ2-1; D remains ambiguous. The CDR3 DNA reads TGTGCCAGCAGCCAGTCGGCTACGTACAATGAGCAGTTCTTC. This gives the protein CASSQSATYNEQFF.